This is a list of T cell receptor beta chains from one sample in a study of graft-versus-host responses after intestinal transplantation. Antigens of these TCRs are unknown. Measured with immunoSEQ multiplex PCR; TCRdb has only the in-frame clones, and not every one. Of around 100,000 clones listed, around nine tenths are singletons. This material consisted of unstimulated CD4+ T cells sorted from spleen or lymph node cells, taken before transplant. Receptors were obtained from a human donor who was the organ donor for an intestinal transplant. Each CDR3 is given with its conserved first and last residue. A D gene is named only where the DNA matches it firmly. Size is stated for part of the rows, as once, few or many counts, or as a class when the clone is expanded.

CDR3aa,CDR3nt,abundance,j_gene,v_gene,d_gene
CASSEDPGTWSYEQYF,TGTGCCAGCAGTGAAGATCCCGGGACATGGAGCTACGAGCAGTACTTC,few,TRBJ2-7,TRBV6-1,NA
CASSPGHLIYEQYF,TGTGCCAGCTCACCGGGACATCTCATATACGAGCAGTACTTC,NA,TRBJ2-7,TRBV28,NA
CAWRLAGSGDTQYF,TGTGCCTGGAGACTAGCGGGATCTGGGGATACGCAGTATTTT,NA,TRBJ2-3,TRBV30,TRBD2
CASKGLNGVYEQYF,TGTGCCAGCAAGGGACTGAACGGAGTCTACGAGCAGTACTTC,NA,TRBJ2-7,TRBV28,NA
CASSLFLGVRTEAFF,TGTGCCAGCAGCTTGTTTTTGGGGGTGAGAACTGAAGCTTTCTTT,once,TRBJ1-1,TRBV5-5,NA
CASSEKTRQGAGEKLFF,TGTGCCAGCAGTGAAAAAACCCGACAGGGGGCAGGGGAAAAACTGTTTTTT,NA,TRBJ1-4,TRBV6-1,TRBD1
CASSDSGLATDTQYF,TGTGCCAGCAGTGACTCGGGACTAGCGACAGATACGCAGTATTTT,NA,TRBJ2-3,TRBV6-4,TRBD2
CASSRGTGELFF,TGTGCCAGCAGCAGGGGTACCGGGGAGCTGTTTTTT,once,TRBJ2-2,TRBV5-4,NA
CASSLGQSYGYTF,TGCGCCAGCAGCCTGGGACAGAGCTATGGCTACACCTTC,once,TRBJ1-2,TRBV5-1,TRBD1
CASSSGRAGLTDTQYF,TGTGCCAGCAGTTCAGGCCGAGCGGGCCTCACAGATACGCAGTATTTT,NA,TRBJ2-3,TRBV28,NA
CASSSALAGGLKTSPGEQFF,TGTGCCAGCAGCTCCGCACTAGCGGGAGGCCTCAAAACTTCACCAGGTGAGCAGTTCTTC,NA,TRBJ2-1,TRBV7-8,TRBD2
CSARDGYYHF,TGCAGTGCTAGAGATGGGTATTACCACTTC,NA,TRBJ1-2,TRBV20-1,NA
CASSQDHRTTNTGELFF,TGTGCCAGCAGCCAAGATCACCGGACTACGAACACCGGGGAGCTGTTTTTT,NA,TRBJ2-2,TRBV4-2,NA
CASSLDRGRMNEQFF,TGTGCCAGCAGCTTAGACAGGGGGCGAATGAATGAGCAGTTCTTC,NA,TRBJ2-1,TRBV7-2,TRBD1